The 8 T cell receptor beta chains presented below share a single source sample, sequenced in a study of CXCR3-negative and CXCR3-positive naive CD8 T cells. For these receptors, no antigen is known. Study-wide results and limits: TRB CDR3 hydrophobicity was greater in CXCR3-positive naive cells than in CXCR3-negative naive cells.

It was by 5' RACE with UMI labels that the TRB cDNA libraries were prepared. With the 5' RACE reads reprocessed, TCRdb shows one record per CDR3 protein and no DNA. Here the sample table reports 60,000 to 65,000 distinct CDR3 sequences. Sequencing was carried out using naive CXCR3+ CD8+ T cells from blood. As to subset: CD45RO-CCR7+CD27+CD95- naive CD8+ T cells expressing CXCR3 (TNR3+). The receptors originated from a human donor in good health. Some clones in this sample may be carry-over from other donors' samples.

J is TRBJ2-7 and V is TRBV7-8; checking the TCRdb D call of TRBD1 is not possible without DNA. Germline V gene data show CDR1 as SGHVS and CDR2 as FQNEAQ. This CDR3 comprises 17 residues. The chain's CDR3 is CASRPGRPGTGAYEQYF.

CDR3: CSVGAVNELTFYTDTQYF. The V and J genes are TRBV29-1 and TRBJ2-3. CDR1 is SQVTM, CDR2 ANQGSEA, per germline. The CDR3 loop spans 18 amino acids.

The chain joins TRBV29-1 to TRBJ1-1; TCRdb outputs TRBD1, but without DNA this stays unchecked. The CDR3 is 13 amino acids. Germline CDR1 reads SQVTM; CDR2 reads ANQGSEA. The CDR3 region is CSVRGTGGTEAFF.

The chain couples TRBV20-1 to TRBJ2-1. The CDR3 contains 16 residues. Germline V CDR1 and CDR2: DFQATT, SNEGSKA (reference sequence). The CDR3 sequence: CSASPTQRNSYNEQFF.

The chain joins TRBV7-7 to TRBJ2-1; the TRBD1 assignment by TCRdb is unverifiable without DNA. This CDR3 has 15 residues. Per the germline V gene, CDR1 is SSHAT and CDR2 is FNYEAQ (reference sequence). CDR3 amino acids: CASSTGWTTYNEQFF.

J is TRBJ2-7 and V is TRBV28; TCRdb's D call of TRBD1 is untestable without DNA. Germline CDR1 MDHEN, CDR2 SYDVKM. The CDR3 runs to 14 residues. This CDR3 is CASSPPTEYYEQYF.

This chain uses TRBV29-1 with TRBJ1-1; the D call from TCRdb, TRBD1, cannot be confirmed without DNA. CDR1 is SQVTM, CDR2 ANQGSEA, per germline. The CDR3 totals 14 residues. The CDR3 sequence: CSVDGSGMNTEAFF.

This chain uses TRBV29-1 with TRBJ2-7; TCRdb's D call of TRBD1 is untestable without DNA. CDR1 and CDR2 (germline): SQVTM, ANQGSEA. This CDR3 is built from 16 residues. CDR3 amino acids: CSVGWVTGTPSYEQYF.